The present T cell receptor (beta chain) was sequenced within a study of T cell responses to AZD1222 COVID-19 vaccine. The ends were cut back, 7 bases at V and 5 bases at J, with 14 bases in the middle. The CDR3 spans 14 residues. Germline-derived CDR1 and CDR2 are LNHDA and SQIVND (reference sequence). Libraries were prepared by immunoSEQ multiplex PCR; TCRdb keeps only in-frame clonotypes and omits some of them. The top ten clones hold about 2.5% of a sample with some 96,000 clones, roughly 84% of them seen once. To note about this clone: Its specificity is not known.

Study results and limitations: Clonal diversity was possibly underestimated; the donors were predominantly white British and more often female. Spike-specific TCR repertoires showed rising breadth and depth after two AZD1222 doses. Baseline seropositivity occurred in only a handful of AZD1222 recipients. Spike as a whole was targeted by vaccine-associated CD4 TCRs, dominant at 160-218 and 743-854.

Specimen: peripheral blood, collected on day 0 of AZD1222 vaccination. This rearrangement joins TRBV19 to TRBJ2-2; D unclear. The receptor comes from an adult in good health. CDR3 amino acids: CASMVSQRTGELFF. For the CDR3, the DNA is TGTGCCAGTATGGTTTCGCAGAGGACCGGGGAGCTGTTTTTT.